The entry below gives a single T cell receptor (beta chain) sequence along with its context. The target antigen is unknown. V was pared by 7 bases and J by 0 bases, with 3 bases between. This CDR3 region has 11 residues. Germline loops: CDR1 DFQATT, CDR2 SNEGSKA (reference sequence). These data belong to a study of T cell responses to AZD1222 COVID-19 vaccine. Background on the study: Analyses pooled second doses at about 4 or about 12 weeks. General study results and limits: Among spike-specific TCRs, nearly half reportedly target unmutated variant regions. Distributed over spike, vaccine-associated CD4 TCRs predominated at 160-218 and 743-854.

Profiled with immunoSEQ multiplex PCR; TCRdb holds only in-frame clones, not every one. The repertoire holds 150,000 to 170,000 clones, with roughly nine tenths as singletons. This chain links TRBV20-1 with TRBJ2-2; D gene uncertain. This sequence was found in an adult in good health. The specimen comprised peripheral blood, sampled on day 0 of AZD1222 vaccination. CDR3 sequence: CSVANTGELFF. The CDR3 DNA is TGCAGTGTGGCGAACACCGGGGAGCTGTTTTTT.